This T cell receptor beta chain was sequenced in a study of cytomegalovirus exposure and HLA in healthy donors. Assay used: immunoSEQ multiplex PCR; TCRdb lists only in-frame clones, some missing. The table shows 300,000 to 450,000 clones, with 86% occurring only once. The V gene's germline CDR1 is SGHDN and CDR2 FVKESK. Deletions cut 4 bases from V and 0 bases from J, with 10 bases between. The CDR3 has 15 amino acids. This receptor was taken from a woman younger than 35 in good health and CMV-seronegative. Input material: PBMCs. This rearrangement joins TRBV14 to TRBJ2-1, with D possibly being TRBD2 (5 bases). Here the CDR3 DNA reads TGTGCCAGCAGCCTGGGAGTAAGCTCCTACAATGAGCAGTTCTTC. Its protein is CASSLGVSSYNEQFF.